These 30 T cell receptor beta chains were sequenced from one sample in a study of CD8 T cells in ankylosing spondylitis. Study results and limitations: Seemingly characteristic of ankylosing spondylitis blood was a TCR beta motif consisting of eight highly homologous variants.

Their antigen targets remain unknown. MiXCR, run by TCRdb on the 5' RACE reads, gives a single entry per CDR3 protein. In the table there are over 200,000 distinct CDR3 sequences, around 19% of which are singletons. Sequenced input: blood, either unsorted or a sorted T cell fraction (not recorded which). All receptors derive from a male donor with ankylosing spondylitis.

The sample holds many counts of this clonotype. The chain combines TRBV2 with TRBJ1-1; TRBD1 agrees at 8 bases. The CDR3 spans 15 residues. The junction had 9 bases not matched to a gene; V was cut back by 8 bases and J by 1 base. Germline CDR1 and CDR2: SNHLY and FYNNEI. The DNA for the CDR3 is TGTGCCAGCCGCTCACAGGGGGGAAGGAACACTGAAGCTTTCTTT. It encodes CASRSQGGRNTEAFF.

This clonotype was seen a few times. The gene calls are TRBV29-1 and TRBJ2-2; 9 bases fit TRBD1. Germline CDR1 reads SQVTM; CDR2 reads ANQGSEA. The CDR3 runs to 15 residues. V dropped 5 bases and J dropped 5; count of bases not matched to a gene: 9. CDR3 coding DNA: TGCAGCGTTCTCTTCCGGGACAGGGATACCGGGGAGCTGTTTTTT. Translating gives CSVLFRDRDTGELFF.

The CDR3 loop is CASSPRGTGLYEQYF. CDR3 DNA sequence: TGTGCCAGCTCACCACGGGGTACAGGGTTATACGAGCAGTACTTC. V and J are TRBV18 and TRBJ2-7; weak D call: TRBD1 (6 bases). CDR1 is KGHSH and CDR2 is LQKENI in the germline V gene. CDR3 length: 15 amino acids. Trimming stripped 1 base from V and 4 bases from J, with 14 bases between.

This clonotype was observed a single time. The V and J genes are TRBV10-3 and TRBJ2-5; 7 nucleotides match TRBD2. Germline values: CDR1 ENHRY, CDR2 SYGVKD. The V segment lost 0 bases and the J segment 1 base; nucleotides outside the gene matches: 8. The CDR3 extends over 17 amino acids. The chain's CDR3 is CAISESKASGLQETQYF. In DNA form, the CDR3 reads TGTGCCATCAGTGAGTCGAAGGCTAGCGGTCTCCAAGAGACCCAGTACTTC.

The V call is TRBV28, the J call TRBJ2-5; TRBD1 is a possible D gene (6 bases). The CDR3 spans 14 residues. Germline V lookup: CDR1 MDHEN, CDR2 SYDVKM. V lost 6 bases and J 0 bases, leaving 11 bases between the germline ends. The DNA for the CDR3 is TGTGCCAGCAGAGAACAGGGCTACCAAGAGACCCAGTACTTC. Its protein is CASREQGYQETQYF.

This clonotype appeared a few times. The chain links TRBV11-2 to TRBJ2-3; TRBD2 agrees at 12 bases. V shed 3 bases, J shed 2 bases, and the junction held 3 bases outside the gene matches. In germline, CDR1 is SGHAT, CDR2 FQNNGV. The CDR3 has 16 residues. CDR3 coding DNA: TGTGCCAGCAGCTTCGGACTAGCGGGGCTCACAGATACGCAGTATTTT. It codes for CASSFGLAGLTDTQYF.

The chain has TRBV27 and TRBJ1-2; TRBD1 matches at 7 bases. The germline CDR1 and CDR2 sequences are MNHEY and SMNVEV (reference sequence). The CDR3 is 14 amino acids. Unmatched junction bases numbered 12, after V lost 6 bases and J lost 8 bases. The CDR3 DNA sequence: TGTGCCAGCAGGCATCCACTAGGGGGCGAGGGCTACACCTTC. Translation: CASRHPLGGEGYTF.

This clonotype showed up many times. V usage is TRBV5-4 and J usage is TRBJ1-1; TRBD1 matches at 8 bases. The junction had 8 bases not matched to a gene; V was cut back by 4 bases and J by 6 bases. The V gene's germline CDR1 is SGHNT and CDR2 YYREEE (reference sequence). The CDR3 is 14 amino acids. The CDR3 region is CASSPDRASPEAFF. CDR3 bases: TGTGCCAGCAGCCCGGACAGGGCTTCCCCTGAAGCTTTCTTT.

The rearrangement links TRBV4-1 to TRBJ1-2; TRBD1 matches 7 bases. The CDR3 covers 12 residues. Germline lookup yields CDR1 MGHRA and CDR2 YSYEKL. Trimming removed 10 bases from V and 4 bases from J; junction bases left unmatched: 6. CDR3 coding DNA: TGCGCCACCAGGGGGGAGTCCTATGGCTACACCTTC. This sequence encodes CATRGESYGYTF.

This clonotype has a count of ten or more. This CDR3 reads CASSPGGASSYNEQFF. For the CDR3, the DNA is TGTGCCAGCAGCCCCGGAGGGGCCAGCTCCTACAATGAGCAGTTCTTC. The chain combines TRBV12-3 or TRBV12-4 with TRBJ2-1; possibly TRBD2 for D (6 bases). The CDR3 is made up of 16 amino acids. Deletions cut 6 bases from V and 0 bases from J, with 15 bases between.

V usage is TRBV7-2 and J usage is TRBJ2-7; no firm D call. This CDR3 region has 14 residues. Trimming cost V 5 bases and J 4 bases, with 15 bases left between them. Germline V lookup: CDR1 SGHTA, CDR2 FQGNSA. CDR3 loop: CASSAVDGPYEQYF. CDR3 coding DNA: TGTGCCAGCAGCGCGGTGGACGGCCCATACGAGCAGTACTTC.

This clonotype occurred a few times. The chain links TRBV27 to TRBJ2-7; D could derive from TRBD1 or TRBD2 (5 bases each). Deletions cut 1 base from V and 1 base from J, with 20 bases between. Germline CDR1 and CDR2: MNHEY and SMNVEV (reference sequence). The CDR3 contains 18 residues. The CDR3 loop reads CASSLLGPSGGGSYEQYF. CDR3 sequence (DNA): TGTGCCAGCAGTTTATTGGGACCGAGCGGAGGAGGATCCTACGAGCAGTACTTC.

J is TRBJ1-1 and V is TRBV6-1; 8 bases agree with TRBD1. The CDR3 is made up of 14 amino acids. Trimming took 2 bases from V and 5 from J; bases not matched to a gene: 4. Germline values: CDR1 MNHNS, CDR2 SASEGT. Here the CDR3 reads CASSEQGAVTEAFF. The CDR3 nucleotides are TGTGCCAGCAGTGAACAGGGGGCGGTGACTGAAGCTTTCTTT.

In this sample, this clonotype turned up a few times. J is TRBJ2-7 and V is TRBV5-1; D ambiguous. CDR3 length equals 14 residues. CDR1 is SGHRS and CDR2 is YFSETQ in the germline V gene. V dropped 2 bases and J dropped 3 bases, with 12 bases sitting between them. The CDR3 DNA reads as TGCGCCAGCAGCTTCGGTCAGGATAACTACGAGCAGTACTTC. It codes for CASSFGQDNYEQYF. The full variable domain, rest sourced from reference TRBV5-1 and TRBJ2-7, is KAGVTQTPRYLIKTRGQQVTLSCSPISGHRSVSWYQQTPGQGLQFLFEYFSETQRNKGNFPGRFSGRQFSNSRSEMNVSTLELGDSALYLCASSFGQDNYEQYFGPGTRLTVT.

This chain uses TRBV29-1 with TRBJ1-1; D uncertain. CDR1 is SQVTM, CDR2 ANQGSEA, per germline. Trimming pared 3 bases from V and 5 bases from J, leaving 10 bases between. The CDR3 consists of 12 residues. Here the CDR3 reads CSVEGLGTEAFF. In nucleotides, the CDR3 is TGCAGCGTTGAGGGTTTAGGAACTGAAGCTTTCTTT. Looking up the rest from reference TRBV29-1 and TRBJ1-1 gives the full variable domain: SAVISQKPSRDICQRGTSLTIQCQVDSQVTMMFWYRQQPGQSLTLIATANQGSEATYESGFVIDKFPISRPNLTFSTLTVSNMSPEDSSIYLCSVEGLGTEAFFGQGTRLTVV.

This clonotype appeared a few times. The chain links TRBV6-5 to TRBJ2-1, with D possibly TRBD2 on 7 matching bases. Germline CDR1 and CDR2: MNHEY and SVGAGI. Trimming removed 4 bases from V and 0 bases from J, with 10 bases in between. The CDR3 sequence is 15 residues long. CDR3 residues: CASSWEGGSYNEQFF. The DNA for the CDR3 is TGTGCCAGCAGTTGGGAGGGGGGCTCCTACAATGAGCAGTTCTTC.

This clonotype has only a few counts. J is TRBJ1-5 and V is TRBV5-6; TRBD1 might be the D (6 bases). In germline, CDR1 is SGHDT, CDR2 YYEEEE. CDR3 length equals 13 residues. Trimming took off 4 bases at V and 12 bases at J, with 17 bases between the two ends. DNA for the CDR3: TGTGCCAGCAGCGTAACACCTACAGGGATCCAGCATTTT. Protein: CASSVTPTGIQHF.

The chain links TRBV7-8 to TRBJ2-1; unclear D gene. Trimming took 1 base from V and 7 from J, leaving 11 bases between them. CDR1 and CDR2 (germline): SGHVS, FQNEAQ. This CDR3 contains 14 residues. The CDR3 loop is CASSLVPPQNEQFF. In DNA, the CDR3 is TGTGCCAGCAGCTTAGTCCCACCTCAGAATGAGCAGTTCTTC.

This clonotype was detected only a few times. V and J are TRBV12-3 or TRBV12-4 and TRBJ2-2; 7 bases fit TRBD2. This CDR3 contains 17 residues. Trimming cost V 4 bases and J 1 base; bases outside gene matches: 9. The CDR3 region is CASSYASSGENTGELFF. CDR3 nucleotides: TGTGCCAGCAGTTACGCCTCCAGCGGGGAGAACACCGGGGAGCTGTTTTTT.

In its sample, this clonotype was seen many times. The chain couples TRBV5-1 to TRBJ2-3; either TRBD1 or TRBD2 may fit D (7 bases each). The CDR3 is made up of 15 amino acids. Germline CDR1 SGHRS, CDR2 YFSETQ. V dropped 6 bases and J dropped 0 bases, with 14 bases sitting between them. The CDR3 nucleotides are TGCGCCAGCACCGGGGGGACAGCTAGCACAGATACGCAGTATTTT. It specifies CASTGGTASTDTQYF.

This chain uses TRBV13 with TRBJ2-7, with 8 bases aligning to TRBD2. This CDR3 is 17 amino acids long. The J segment lost 7 bases and the V segment lost 5 bases, leaving 19 bases of the junction unmatched. Germline CDR1 reads PRHDT; CDR2 reads FYEKMQ (reference sequence). Here the CDR3 reads CASSPTTSGGALGEQYF. CDR3 sequence (DNA): TGTGCCAGCAGCCCCACGACCTCCGGGGGGGCCCTGGGGGAGCAGTACTTC. Complete variable domain (other parts from reference TRBV13 and TRBJ2-7): AAGVIQSPRHLIKEKRETATLKCYPIPRHDTVYWYQQGPGQDPQFLISFYEKMQSDKGSIPDRFSAQQFSDYHSELNMSSLELGDSALYFCASSPTTSGGALGEQYFGPGTRLTVT.

In this sample, this clonotype turned up a few times. This chain links TRBV20-1 with TRBJ2-3; a weak D match, TRBD2 (5 bases). From germline, CDR1 is DFQATT and CDR2 SNEGSKA (reference sequence). V dropped 3 bases and J dropped 2 bases, with 12 bases sitting between them. This CDR3 is built from 14 residues. The CDR3 here is CSASGSVFTDTQYF. DNA for the CDR3: TGCAGTGCTAGTGGGAGCGTATTCACAGATACGCAGTATTTT.

This clonotype came up a few times. The chain has TRBV6-6 and TRBJ1-1; D is unclear. Germline CDR1 reads MNHNY; CDR2 reads SVGAGI (reference sequence). The CDR3 is 12 amino acids. V was trimmed by 5 bases and J by 6 bases, leaving 10 bases between them. The CDR3 reads CASSPDSSEAFF. The CDR3 DNA reads TGTGCCAGCAGTCCAGATTCGTCTGAAGCTTTCTTT.

This clonotype occurred many times. The chain has TRBV4-1 and TRBJ2-3, with D possibly matching TRBD2 (5 bases). The germline V gene encodes CDR1 MGHRA and CDR2 YSYEKL. The length of the CDR3 is 15 residues. The V gene lost 5 bases and the J gene lost 0 bases, with 12 bases spanning the gap. The CDR3 nucleotides read TGCGCCAGCAGCGATAGCGAGATAAGCACAGATACGCAGTATTTT. It specifies CASSDSEISTDTQYF.

This clonotype was recorded a few times. V gene TRBV4-1 combines with J gene TRBJ1-3, with a weak D call TRBD1 (5 bases). The length of the CDR3 is 15 residues. V lost 1 base to trimming and J lost 8 bases, with 15 bases between them. Per the germline V gene, CDR1 is MGHRA and CDR2 is YSYEKL. The CDR3 nucleotides read TGCGCCAGCAGCCAAGGGCCCACCGGGGGTGACACCATATATTTT. Translation gives CASSQGPTGGDTIYF.

This clonotype showed up just a few times. This chain joins TRBV4-3 and TRBJ2-1; 11 bases match TRBD2. V was clipped by 4 bases and J by 6 bases; unmatched bases: 8. This CDR3 is built from 16 residues. CDR1 LGHNA and CDR2 YSLEER come from the germline V gene. CDR3 bases: TGCGCCAGCAGCCCGGCTAGCGGGAGGTCGGGCAATGAGCAGTTCTTC. This gives the protein CASSPASGRSGNEQFF.

This clonotype has a handful of counts. This rearrangement joins TRBV5-1 to TRBJ2-7, with D uncertain. The CDR3 runs 14 residues. Germline CDR1 SGHRS, CDR2 YFSETQ. Trimming pared 2 bases from V and 0 bases from J, leaving 9 bases between. CDR3 in amino acids: CASSFEGNSYEQYF. The DNA of the CDR3 is TGCGCCAGCAGCTTCGAAGGCAACTCCTACGAGCAGTACTTC. Complete variable domain (other parts from reference TRBV5-1 and TRBJ2-7): KAGVTQTPRYLIKTRGQQVTLSCSPISGHRSVSWYQQTPGQGLQFLFEYFSETQRNKGNFPGRFSGRQFSNSRSEMNVSTLELGDSALYLCASSFEGNSYEQYFGPGTRLTVT.

This clonotype was counted a few times. The CDR3 region has the DNA TGCGCCAGCAGCCAAGAATTGGCAGCCTTCTATGGCTACACCTTC. This translates into CASSQELAAFYGYTF. The chain recombines TRBV4-1 with TRBJ1-2; D remains unclear. V was trimmed by 0 bases and J by 4 bases, leaving 12 bases between them. In germline, CDR1 is MGHRA, CDR2 YSYEKL. The CDR3 runs to 15 residues.

The rearrangement joins TRBV12-5 to TRBJ1-1, with 7 bases identical to TRBD1. The CDR3 length is 15 residues. CDR1 and CDR2 (germline): LGHNT, FRNRAP. V shed 6 bases and J 0 bases; nucleotides not matched to a gene: 7. CDR3 DNA: TGTGCTAGTGGCGCCCCGACAGGGATGAACACTGAAGCTTTCTTT. Translating it yields CASGAPTGMNTEAFF.

This clonotype was seen more than once but under ten times. The genes are TRBV28 and TRBJ2-3, with D perhaps TRBD2 (5 bases). Trimming stripped 5 bases from V and 6 bases from J, with 15 bases between. The CDR3 loop spans 14 amino acids. Germline V lookup: CDR1 MDHEN, CDR2 SYDVKM. CDR3 in amino acids: CASSLGSLKDTQYF. DNA of the CDR3: TGTGCCAGCAGTCTAGGGAGTTTGAAGGATACGCAGTATTTT.